The 26 T cell receptor beta chains in this list originate from one sample, sequenced in a study of blood T cell repertoires in COVID-19. Sequencing was performed with immunoSEQ multiplex PCR; in TCRdb, only in-frame clones are kept and a portion is missing. The repertoire holds approximately 250,000 clones, over 70% seen once, with roughly 8.6% in the top ten. Sequencing was performed on peripheral blood. The source of these receptors is a human donor in a cohort sampled during active COVID-19.

V and J are TRBV15 and TRBJ1-5; 7 nucleotides match TRBD1. There are 18 residues in the CDR3. Germline values: CDR1 LNHNV, CDR2 YYDKDF (reference sequence). V was clipped by 1 base and J by 6 bases; unmatched bases: 15. The CDR3 DNA follows: TGTGCCACCAGCAGAGCTTGGGACAGCCCCAGGAGTGGTCAGCCCCAGCATTTT. This sequence encodes CATSRAWDSPRSGQPQHF.

The gene calls are TRBV15 and TRBJ2-3; 7 bases line up with TRBD2. The CDR3 length is 15 residues. Germline V lookup: CDR1 LNHNV, CDR2 YYDKDF (reference sequence). J was trimmed by 6 bases and V by 2 bases; bases with no gene match: 8. The CDR3 protein is CATSRSGDPVDTQYF. Here the CDR3 DNA reads TGTGCCACCAGCAGAAGCGGGGATCCCGTGGATACGCAGTATTTT.

The sample holds a few counts of this clone. This chain joins TRBV28 and TRBJ1-1; TRBD1 is a possible D gene (6 bases). Germline V gene sequence: CDR1 MDHEN, CDR2 SYDVKM. This CDR3 has 13 amino acids. V gave up 5 bases and J gave up 5 bases, with 12 bases separating them. CDR3 nucleotide sequence: TGTGCCAGCAGTGCACAGGGACGGACTGAAGCTTTCTTT. It encodes CASSAQGRTEAFF.

This rearrangement joins TRBV7-9 to TRBJ1-1; no clear D. Germline V lookup: CDR1 SEHNR, CDR2 FQNEAQ (reference sequence). This CDR3 spans 15 amino acids. The V end was cut by 5 bases, the J end by 6 bases, with 19 bases between. The CDR3 reads CASSQVPAVDPEAFF. The CDR3 bases are TGTGCCAGCAGCCAAGTGCCCGCCGTAGATCCTGAAGCTTTCTTT.

This rearrangement joins TRBV28 to TRBJ1-5; D is perhaps TRBD1 (6 bases). The germline V gene encodes CDR1 MDHEN and CDR2 SYDVKM. Trimming shortened V by 7 bases and J by 6 bases, and 22 bases separated the two germline ends. The CDR3 runs to 16 residues. CDR3 amino acids: CASTHPVGGAGQPQHF. CDR3 nucleotides: TGTGCCAGCACCCACCCGGTGGGGGGGGCAGGTCAGCCCCAGCATTTT.

The rearrangement joins TRBV7-9 to TRBJ2-1; TRBD2 is a possible D gene (6 bases). This CDR3 has 13 amino acids. Trimming took 2 bases from V and 7 from J, leaving 9 bases between them. In germline, CDR1 is SEHNR, CDR2 FQNEAQ (reference sequence). DNA of the CDR3: TGTGCCAGCAGCTTAACAGGAGGGAATGAGCAGTTCTTC. It specifies CASSLTGGNEQFF.

There are many counts of this clone. The rearrangement joins TRBV4-1 to TRBJ2-1; tentatively, D is TRBD1 (5 bases). Germline lookup yields CDR1 MGHRA and CDR2 YSYEKL. V dropped 1 base and J dropped 5 bases, with 15 bases sitting between them. This CDR3 has 16 amino acids. CDR3 sequence reads: CASSQGVGVSDNEQFF. The DNA of the CDR3 is TGCGCCAGCAGCCAAGGGGTAGGGGTTTCGGACAATGAGCAGTTCTTC.

The rearrangement joins TRBV7-9 to TRBJ2-7; 8 nucleotides match TRBD1. The CDR3 loop spans 14 amino acids. Germline V lookup: CDR1 SEHNR, CDR2 FQNEAQ (reference sequence). Trimming removed 5 bases from V and 5 bases from J; junction bases left unmatched: 8. CDR3 amino acids: CASSRRQGRNEQYF. CDR3 in DNA: TGTGCCAGCAGCCGACGACAGGGGCGGAACGAGCAGTACTTC.

This clone showed up just a few times. Other DNA sequences in the same sample also yield this CDR3. The rearrangement links TRBV5-4 to TRBJ1-3; D perhaps matches TRBD1 (5 bases). V was shortened by 0 bases and J by 1 base, with 8 bases between the two germline ends. The CDR3 is 15 amino acids. CDR1 SGHNT and CDR2 YYREEE come from the germline V gene (reference sequence). The CDR3 loop is CASSLAGGSGNTIYF. CDR3 in DNA: TGTGCCAGCAGCTTGGCTGGGGGGTCTGGAAACACCATATATTTT.

The gene calls are TRBV2 and TRBJ2-7, with 8 bases lining up with TRBD2. The CDR3 sequence is 14 residues long. V trimming: 5 bases; J trimming: 7 bases; junction bases outside the gene matches: 10. Looked up from germline, CDR1 is SNHLY and CDR2 is FYNNEI. In nucleotides, the CDR3 is TGTGCCAGCAGTACTAGCGGCCCATCTTTGGAGCAGTACTTC. Amino acids: CASSTSGPSLEQYF.

This rearrangement joins TRBV18 to TRBJ2-7; 10 positions match TRBD1. The CDR3 covers 16 residues. With V trimmed by 3 bases and J by 1 base, 6 bases remained unmatched. Germline CDR1 KGHSH, CDR2 LQKENI. Written as DNA, the CDR3 is TGTGCCAGCTCACCCGGCGGGGACAGGGGTTCCTACGAGCAGTACTTC. Protein: CASSPGGDRGSYEQYF. Variable domain in full (rest from reference TRBV18 and TRBJ2-7): NAGVMQNPRHLVRRRGQEARLRCSPMKGHSHVYWYRQLPEEGLKFMVYLQKENIIDESGMPKERFSAEFPKEGPSILRIQQVVRGDSAAYFCASSPGGDRGSYEQYFGPGTRLTVT.

The V and J genes are TRBV2 and TRBJ1-1, with D maybe TRBD1 (6 bases). CDR1 and CDR2 (germline): SNHLY, FYNNEI. The V end lost 6 bases, the J end lost 0 bases, and 11 bases lay between the germline ends. The CDR3 runs 14 residues. CDR3 bases: TGTGCCAGCAGCCTACAGGGAGTGAACACTGAAGCTTTCTTT. It codes for CASSLQGVNTEAFF.

The V call is TRBV10-1, the J call TRBJ2-1, with a weak D call TRBD2 (5 bases). Trimming cost V 8 bases and J 6 bases, with 11 bases left between them. The CDR3 sequence is 12 residues long. Germline V gene lookup returns CDR1 WNHNN and CDR2 SYGVQD (reference sequence). CDR3 sequence (DNA): TGCGCCAGCTCTAACCGGGGCAATGAGCAGTTCTTC. This encodes CASSNRGNEQFF.

This rearrangement joins TRBV29-1 to TRBJ1-1; TRBD1 is a possible D gene (6 bases). The CDR3 is 12 amino acids. Germline CDR1 SQVTM, CDR2 ANQGSEA. The V end was cut by 1 base, the J end by 7 bases, with 10 bases between. The CDR3: CSVEGQAIEAFF. The CDR3 nucleotides are TGCAGCGTTGAAGGACAGGCGATTGAAGCTTTCTTT.

The genes are TRBV12-3 or TRBV12-4 and TRBJ2-7; D is perhaps TRBD2 (5 bases). CDR3 size: 13 residues. The V end was cut by 6 bases, the J end by 7 bases, with 16 bases between. Here the CDR3 reads CASRLAFGEEQYF. DNA for the CDR3: TGTGCCAGCAGGCTAGCTTTTGGGGAGGAGCAGTACTTC.

The chain carries TRBV9 and TRBJ1-1; tentative D call: TRBD1 (5 bases). The ends were cut back, 1 base at V and 4 bases at J, with 14 bases in the middle. CDR3 length: 15 amino acids. Germline V lookup: CDR1 SGDLS, CDR2 YYNGEE. The DNA of the CDR3 is TGTGCCAGCAGCGTACGAACAGGCGCCTTCACTGAAGCTTTCTTT. Protein product: CASSVRTGAFTEAFF.

The CDR3 coding sequence is TGTGCCAGCAGTGAAGAGAGCGATGAGCAGTTCTTC. Protein sequence: CASSEESDEQFF. This chain uses TRBV2 with TRBJ2-1; no definite D call. Trimming left V 1 base short and J 8 bases short, with 6 bases between. The germline V gene has CDR1 SNHLY and CDR2 FYNNEI. The CDR3 is 12 residues long.

The gene calls are TRBV7-2 and TRBJ2-2; D uncertain. This CDR3 region has 13 residues. Trimming stripped 4 bases from V and 5 bases from J, with 8 bases between. Looked up from germline, CDR1 is SGHTA and CDR2 is FQGNSA. The CDR3 bases are TGTGCCAGCAGCTCCTTCTTAACCGGGGAGCTGTTTTTT. This translates into CASSSFLTGELFF.

On this clone itself: The sample contains more than one DNA sequence encoding this CDR3. The V and J genes are TRBV7-3 and TRBJ2-5; D ambiguous. The V and J ends lost 1 base and 5 bases respectively, with 5 bases between them. Germline V gene sequence: CDR1 SGHTA, CDR2 FQGTGA. The CDR3 sequence is 12 residues long. CDR3 residues: CASSLNGETQYF. DNA of the CDR3: TGTGCCAGCAGCTTAAATGGCGAGACCCAGTACTTC.

V is TRBV20-1 and J is TRBJ2-5, with D perhaps matching TRBD1 (5 bases). V was pared by 6 bases and J by 5 bases, with 10 bases between. The germline gives CDR1 DFQATT, CDR2 SNEGSKA (reference sequence). The CDR3 extends over 11 amino acids. The CDR3 DNA reads TGCAGTGCCAGGGCGTGGGAGACCCAGTACTTC. Residues: CSARAWETQYF.

This chain uses TRBV7-3 with TRBJ2-1; TRBD2 matches at 7 bases. The length of the CDR3 is 14 residues. With 2 bases clipped from V and 5 bases from J, the junction kept 3 bases outside the gene matches. Looked up from germline, CDR1 is SGHTA and CDR2 is FQGTGA. The CDR3 loop is CASSLAGANNEQFF. CDR3 DNA: TGTGCCAGCAGCTTAGCGGGAGCGAACAATGAGCAGTTCTTC.

The chain is built from TRBV9 and TRBJ2-3, with D unresolved. Germline V lookup: CDR1 SGDLS, CDR2 YYNGEE. This CDR3 comprises 14 residues. The V gene lost 0 bases and the J gene lost 0 bases, with 5 bases spanning the gap. The CDR3 coding sequence is TGTGCCAGCAGCGTAGACAGTAGCACAGATACGCAGTATTTT. It translates to CASSVDSSTDTQYF.

The chain joins TRBV28 to TRBJ1-1; D is perhaps TRBD1 (6 bases). Germline V gene data show CDR1 as MDHEN and CDR2 as SYDVKM. Trimming removed 2 bases from V and 4 bases from J, with 11 bases in between. This CDR3 contains 14 residues. The CDR3 sequence: CASSLGGRPTEAFF. The CDR3 DNA reads as TGTGCCAGCAGTTTAGGGGGCCGCCCCACTGAAGCTTTCTTT.

The DNA of the CDR3 is TGTGCCAGTAGTTTTCTAGCGGGCCCCTCCTACGAGCAGTACTTC. This sequence encodes CASSFLAGPSYEQYF. The gene calls are TRBV19 and TRBJ2-7, with 8 bases identical to TRBD2. The germline V gene has CDR1 LNHDA and CDR2 SQIVND (reference sequence). Germline trimming cut 5 bases from V and 0 bases from J; bases unmatched to any gene: 6. The CDR3 extends over 15 amino acids. Variable domain in full (rest from reference TRBV19 and TRBJ2-7): DGGITQSPKYLFRKEGQNVTLSCEQNLNHDAMYWYRQDPGQGLRLIYYSQIVNDFQKGDIAEGYSVSREKKESFPLTVTSAQKNPTAFYLCASSFLAGPSYEQYFGPGTRLTVT.

This clone was recorded once. The chain uses TRBV5-8 and TRBJ2-5; tentative D call: TRBD2 (6 bases). This CDR3 is 15 amino acids long. V lost 1 base to trimming and J lost 2 bases, with 12 bases between them. From germline, CDR1 is SGHTS and CDR2 YDEGEE. In DNA form, the CDR3 reads TGTGCCAGCAGCTTGAACATCGGGGGACAAGAGACCCAGTACTTC. Translated, it gives CASSLNIGGQETQYF.

This rearrangement joins TRBV19 to TRBJ2-7; D gene unclear. Trimming shortened V by 5 bases and J by 3 bases, and 5 bases separated the two germline ends. Germline CDR1 reads LNHDA; CDR2 reads SQIVND (reference sequence). This CDR3 is built from 11 residues. DNA for the CDR3: TGTGCCAGTAGTTTCAACTACGAGCAGTACTTC. Protein sequence: CASSFNYEQYF.